The TCR beta chain under discussion was sequenced for a study of early T cells in non-severe SARS-CoV-2 infection. Only a few counts were recorded for this clonotype. Via MiXCR, TCRdb re-called the 5' RACE reads, giving one row per CDR3 protein. In the table there are about 48,000 distinct CDR3 sequences, 7.7% of which are singletons. The clonotype comes from an adult who was a healthcare worker with PCR-confirmed SARS-CoV-2 infection or an uninfected control (not recorded which). Sequencing input: whole blood.

The CDR3 is CASILAGGLEQFF. CDR3 in DNA: TGTGCCAGCATACTAGCGGGGGGGCTCGAGCAGTTCTTC. The chain carries TRBV6-4 and TRBJ2-1, with 13 bases that match TRBD2. CDR3 size: 13 residues. The V gene end was trimmed by 7 bases and the J gene end by 10 bases; junction bases not matched to a gene: 4. From germline, CDR1 is MRHNA and CDR2 SNTAGT.